This is a list of T cell receptor beta chains from one sample in a study of T cell responses to AZD1222 COVID-19 vaccine. Some clones are missing from TCRdb's copy, which holds only in-frame ones; the method was immunoSEQ multiplex PCR. The table lists over 120,000 clones, more than 85% of them singletons. Material: peripheral blood, obtained on day 0 of AZD1222 vaccination. The receptor source for this set is an adult in good health. CDR3s include the opening cysteine and the closing phenylalanine or tryptophan. A D gene is named only where the DNA matches it firmly. Size tells how often a clone was seen (once, few, many) or the class of an expanded clone, and some rows leave it out.

>.|.|TRBV3-1/TRBV3-2|13|TRBJ1-1
TGTGCCAGCCTGCTACGGGGTGAAACTGAAGCTTTCTTT
CASLLRGETEAFF
>.|.|TRBV5-6|13|TRBJ2-5
TGTGCCAGCAGCCCAACAGGGCGAGAGACCCAGTACTTC
CASSPTGRETQYF
>once|TRBD1|TRBV5-6|11|TRBJ2-1
TGTGCCAGCGGCAGGGGGCTCGGGCAGTTCTTC
CASGRGLGQFF
>.|TRBD1|TRBV2|16|TRBJ1-1
TGTGCCAGCAGAGCCGGGACAGGGCCGGTAGGGACTGAAGCTTTCTTT
CASRAGTGPVGTEAFF
>.|TRBD1|TRBV4-1|13|TRBJ2-5
TGCGCCAGCAGCCAAGGACAGGGGAAGACCCAGTACTTC
CASSQGQGKTQYF
>.|TRBD1|TRBV19|16|TRBJ1-5
TGTGCCAGTGGGGCGAGACAGGGGGCTAGCAATCAGCCCCAGCATTTT
CASGARQGASNQPQHF
>.|TRBD2|TRBV19|14|TRBJ2-1
TGTGCCAGTCATAGCGGGAGTTCGTACAATGAGCAGTTCTTC
CASHSGSSYNEQFF
>.|.|TRBV5-1|15|TRBJ1-6
TGCGCCAGCAGTCTATCGGACACGGATAATTCACCCCTCCACTTT
CASSLSDTDNSPLHF
>.|.|TRBV6-5|14|TRBJ2-7
TGTGCCAGCCACCCCACGATGGGATCCTACGAGCAGTACTTC
CASHPTMGSYEQYF
>.|.|TRBV10-3|16|TRBJ1-2
TGTGCCATCAGTGAGTCGGACGTCCGAGGGGTCTATGGCTACACCTTC
CAISESDVRGVYGYTF
>.|.|TRBV27|15|TRBJ2-7
TGTGCCAGCAGCCCCGTAGCGGTGATCCCCTACGAGCAGTACTTC
CASSPVAVIPYEQYF
>.|.|TRBV24-1|15|TRBJ2-2
TGTGCCACCAGTGCCCTACCTAAGGGAACCGGGGAGCTGTTTTTT
CATSALPKGTGELFF
>.|.|TRBV9|13|TRBJ1-1
TGTGCCAGCAACAAACAGGGAGTCACTGAAGCTTTCTTT
CASNKQGVTEAFF
>.|.|TRBV29-1|12|TRBJ1-1
TGCAGCGTTCGAGACAGGAACACTGAAGCTTTCTTT
CSVRDRNTEAFF
>.|TRBD1|TRBV7-9|14|TRBJ1-6
TGTGCCAGCAGCTTTTCAGGGGGCAACTCACCCCTCCACTTT
CASSFSGGNSPLHF
>.|TRBD1|TRBV19|14|TRBJ1-2
TGTGCCAGTAGTAGGGACAGGAATAACTATGGCTACACCTTC
CASSRDRNNYGYTF
>.|TRBD1|TRBV7-8|14|TRBJ1-4
TGTGCCAGCAGCCAAGGGGGCGCGGGAGAAAAACTGTTTTTT
CASSQGGAGEKLFF
>.|.|TRBV7-8|15|TRBJ2-7
TGTGCCAGCAGCCCCAACCCGGGACGGTACTACGAGCAGTACTTC
CASSPNPGRYYEQYF
>.|.|TRBV28|12|TRBJ1-3
TGTGCCAGCAGTTCAGGGGGAAACACCATATATTTT
CASSSGGNTIYF
>.|TRBD1|TRBV6-1|18|TRBJ1-6
TGTGCCAGCAGTGGGAACAGGGGGTTCAGCTCCTATAATTCACCCCTCCACTTT
CASSGNRGFSSYNSPLHF
>.|.|TRBV5-1|12|TRBJ2-2
TGCGCCAGCAGCCAGAACACCGGGGAGCTGTTTTTT
CASSQNTGELFF
>.|.|TRBV5-1|17|TRBJ1-2
TGCGCCAGCAGCTTGGTTTCGGGGAGGGTTGAGGACTATGGCTACACCTTC
CASSLVSGRVEDYGYTF
>.|TRBD2|TRBV18|19|TRBJ2-7
TGTGCCAGCTCACCCGCTATACCCTGGACTAGCGGGAGGATCAACGAGCAGTACTTC
CASSPAIPWTSGRINEQYF
>.|.|TRBV5-6|17|TRBJ1-1
TGTGCCAGCAGCCGCAACCTCGAGGGGATTATGAACACTGAAGCTTTCTTT
CASSRNLEGIMNTEAFF
>.|.|TRBV10-2|15|TRBJ1-4
TGCGCCAGCAGTGAGTCGTTGGGGGTCAATGAAAAACTGTTTTTT
CASSESLGVNEKLFF
>.|.|TRBV5-6|14|TRBJ1-1
TGTGCCAGCAGCTTGGGGGCAGGGACAACTGAAGCTTTCTTT
CASSLGAGTTEAFF
>.|.|TRBV19|12|TRBJ1-5
TGTGCCAGTAAAAGTCCCAATCAGCCCCAGCATTTT
CASKSPNQPQHF
>once|TRBD2|TRBV29-1|15|TRBJ2-1
TGCAGCGTTGGGGCAGCGGGAGGCTCCTACAATGAGCAGTTCTTC
CSVGAAGGSYNEQFF
>.|.|TRBV2|15|TRBJ1-4
TGTGCCAGCCGGAGACAGGCATTTGAGCGGGAAAAACTGTTTTTT
CASRRQAFEREKLFF
>once|.|TRBV6-5|14|TRBJ2-5
TGTGCCAGCCGCTTAACAGGGAAAAGGCGGACCCAGTACTTC
CASRLTGKRRTQYF
>.|TRBD1|TRBV27|16|TRBJ2-1
TGTGCCAGCAGTTTGGGGACAGGGCAGAGCTACAATGAGCAGTTCTTC
CASSLGTGQSYNEQFF
>.|.|TRBV30|13|TRBJ1-1
TGTGCCTGGAGCATCTGGTCGGACACTGAAGCTTTCTTT
CAWSIWSDTEAFF
>.|.|TRBV12-3/TRBV12-4|13|TRBJ2-7
TGTGCCAGCAGTTTTCGGGGTTTAGGGGAGCAGTACTTC
CASSFRGLGEQYF
>few|TRBD1|TRBV7-3|17|TRBJ2-1
TGTGCCAGCAGCTTAAACCCGGGACAGGGGCCAGGGAATGAGCAGTTCTTC
CASSLNPGQGPGNEQFF
>.|.|TRBV30|14|TRBJ1-6
TGTGCCTGGAGTGGGGGACCGCTTAATTCACCCCTCCACTTT
CAWSGGPLNSPLHF
>.|.|TRBV30|14|TRBJ2-7
TGTGCCTGGAGTTGGGCGGGAATATGGAAAGAGCAGTACTTC
CAWSWAGIWKEQYF
>.|TRBD1|TRBV7-9|16|TRBJ2-2
TGTGCCAGCAGCTTAGGTGGTTCAGGGGGCACCGGGGAGCTGTTTTTT
CASSLGGSGGTGELFF
>.|.|TRBV5-4|14|TRBJ2-7
TGTGCCAGCAGCTTGGAGGACCCCTCCTACGAGCAGTACTTC
CASSLEDPSYEQYF
>.|.|TRBV27|13|TRBJ1-1
TGTGCCAGCAGTTTATGGTGGAACACTGAAGCTTTCTTT
CASSLWWNTEAFF
>.|.|TRBV20-1|11|TRBJ1-1
TGCAGTGCTAGAGCGACGGGTGAAGCTTTCTTT
CSARATGEAFF
>.|.|TRBV4-1|14|TRBJ1-5
TGCGCCAGCAGCCAAGTGGCAGGCAATCAGCCCCAGCATTTT
CASSQVAGNQPQHF
>once|.|TRBV6-5|14|TRBJ2-3
TGTGCCAGCAGCTTTGACACCGCCACAGATACGCAGTATTTT
CASSFDTATDTQYF
>.|.|TRBV28|14|TRBJ2-1
TGTGCCAGCAGTCTACGGAGCTCCTACAATGAGCAGTTCTTC
CASSLRSSYNEQFF
>.|.|TRBV12-1|16|TRBJ1-1
TGTGCCAGCAGCTTTGAGGTCGACCCCATGAACACTGAAGCTTTCTTT
CASSFEVDPMNTEAFF
>.|.|TRBV7-9|14|TRBJ2-3
TGTGCCAGCAGCTTTGGGGTAGTCACAGATACGCAGTATTTT
CASSFGVVTDTQYF
>once|TRBD2|TRBV19|18|TRBJ2-1
TGTGCCAGTTCTCTCTACCCCCTCTGGCGGGAGGGGGCTGGCGAGCAGTTCTTC
CASSLYPLWREGAGEQFF